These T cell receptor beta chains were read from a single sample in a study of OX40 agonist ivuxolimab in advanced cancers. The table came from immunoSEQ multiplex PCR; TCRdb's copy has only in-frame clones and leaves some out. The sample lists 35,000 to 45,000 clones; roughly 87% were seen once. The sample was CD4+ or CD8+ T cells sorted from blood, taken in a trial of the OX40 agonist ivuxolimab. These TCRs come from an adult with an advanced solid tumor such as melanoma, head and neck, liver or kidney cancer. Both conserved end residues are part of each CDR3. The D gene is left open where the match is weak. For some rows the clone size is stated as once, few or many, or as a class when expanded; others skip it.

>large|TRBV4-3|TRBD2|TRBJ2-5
CASSQDPSGGAETQYF
TGCGCCAGCAGCCAAGATCCTAGCGGGGGGGCAGAGACCCAGTACTTC
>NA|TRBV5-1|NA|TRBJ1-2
CASSSSDRRGYGYTF
TGCGCCAGCAGCTCAAGTGACAGGAGGGGCTATGGCTACACCTTC
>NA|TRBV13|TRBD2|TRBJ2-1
CASSLAGTTTYNEQFF
TGTGCCAGCAGCTTAGCCGGGACTACCACCTACAATGAGCAGTTCTTC
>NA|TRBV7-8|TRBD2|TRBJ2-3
CASSSRAGLTDTQYF
TGTGCCAGCAGCTCACGAGCGGGGTTAACAGATACGCAGTATTTT
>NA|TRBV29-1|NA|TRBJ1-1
CSVDPNTEAFF
TGCAGCGTTGACCCAAATACTGAAGCTTTCTTT
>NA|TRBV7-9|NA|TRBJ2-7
CAGERGYEQYF
TGTGCCGGGGAGAGGGGGTACGAGCAGTACTTC
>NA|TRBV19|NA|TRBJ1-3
CASSIDMEVNTIYF
TGTGCCAGTAGTATAGATATGGAGGTTAACACCATATATTTT
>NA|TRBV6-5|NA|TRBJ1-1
CASRAGFSMNTEAFF
TGTGCCAGCCGTGCAGGTTTTTCCATGAACACTGAAGCTTTCTTT
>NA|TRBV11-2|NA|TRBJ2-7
CASSRKSGDLGSEQYF
TGTGCCAGCAGTCGAAAGAGTGGAGACTTAGGTAGCGAGCAGTACTTC
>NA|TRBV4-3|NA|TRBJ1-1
CASSQDRGATEAFF
TGCGCCAGCAGCCAAGATAGGGGGGCCACTGAAGCTTTCTTT
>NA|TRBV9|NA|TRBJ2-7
CASSVAFSAREQYF
TGTGCCAGCAGCGTAGCCTTTAGCGCACGCGAGCAGTACTTC
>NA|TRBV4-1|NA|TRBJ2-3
CASSQVGDFGSTDTQYF
TGCGCCAGCAGCCAAGTCGGTGATTTCGGTAGCACAGATACGCAGTATTTT
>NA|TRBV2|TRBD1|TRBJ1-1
CASSENSMTGPLEAFF
TGTGCCAGCAGTGAAAACAGTATGACAGGGCCACTTGAAGCTTTCTTT
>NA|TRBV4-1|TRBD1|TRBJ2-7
CASSQEGQGSHEQYF
TGCGCCAGCAGCCAAGAGGGACAGGGTAGCCACGAGCAGTACTTC
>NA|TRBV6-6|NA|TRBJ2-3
CASRDGRYDTDTQYF
TGTGCCAGCAGGGATGGGCGGTATGACACAGATACGCAGTATTTT
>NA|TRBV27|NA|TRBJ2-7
CASRGVSYEQYF
TGTGCCAGCAGGGGGGTGTCCTACGAGCAGTACTTC
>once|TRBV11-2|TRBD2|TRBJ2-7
CASRLPSGGDYEQYF
TGTGCCAGCAGACTGCCTAGCGGGGGGGACTACGAGCAGTACTTC
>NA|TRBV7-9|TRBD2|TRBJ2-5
CASSRTSGGREGETQYF
TGTGCCAGCAGCCGGACTAGCGGGGGCCGCGAGGGGGAGACCCAGTACTTC
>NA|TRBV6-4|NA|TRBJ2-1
CASSDSPTNEQFF
TGTGCCAGCAGTGACTCGCCCACTAATGAGCAGTTCTTC
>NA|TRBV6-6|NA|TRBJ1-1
CASSYDWQASEGEAFF
TGTGCCAGCAGTTACGATTGGCAGGCCTCTGAGGGGGAAGCTTTCTTT
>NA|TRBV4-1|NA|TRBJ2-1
CASSQEPGPNYNEQFF
TGTGCCAGCAGCCAAGAGCCTGGCCCTAACTACAATGAGCAGTTCTTC
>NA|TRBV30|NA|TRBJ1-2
CAWSTSTGYGYTF
TGTGCCTGGAGTACCTCGACAGGCTATGGCTACACCTTC
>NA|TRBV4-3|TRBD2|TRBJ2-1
CASSQYWTSGGAREQFF
TGCGCCAGCAGCCAATATTGGACTAGCGGGGGGGCCCGCGAGCAGTTCTTC
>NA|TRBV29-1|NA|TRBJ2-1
CSVEWLIDEQFF
TGCAGCGTTGAATGGCTTATTGATGAGCAGTTCTTC
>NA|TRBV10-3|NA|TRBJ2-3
CAISGDREVPTDTQYF
TGTGCCATCAGTGGCGACAGGGAGGTGCCCACAGATACGCAGTATTTT
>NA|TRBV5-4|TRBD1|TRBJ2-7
CASRRDRGTYEQYF
TGTGCCAGCAGACGGGACAGGGGCACCTACGAGCAGTACTTC
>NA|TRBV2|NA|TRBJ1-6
CASSITEANSPLHF
TGTGCCAGCAGTATCACAGAGGCTAATTCACCCCTCCACTTT
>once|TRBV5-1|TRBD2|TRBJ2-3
CASSLGTSGPDTQYF
TGCGCCAGCAGCTTAGGGACTAGCGGGCCAGATACGCAGTATTTT
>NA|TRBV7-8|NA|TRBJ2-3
CASSFSLSGDTQYF
TGTGCCAGCAGCTTCTCTCTGTCCGGAGATACGCAGTATTTT
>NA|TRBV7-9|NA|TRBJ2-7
CASTHASAYYEQYF
TGTGCCAGCACCCATGCATCAGCGTACTACGAGCAGTACTTC
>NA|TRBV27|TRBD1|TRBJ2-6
CASSLDRVPSGANVLTF
TGTGCCAGCAGTCTGGACAGGGTCCCCTCTGGGGCCAACGTCCTGACTTTC
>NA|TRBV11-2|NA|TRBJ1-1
CASSFQGWNTEAFF
TGTGCCAGCAGCTTCCAGGGATGGAACACTGAAGCTTTCTTT
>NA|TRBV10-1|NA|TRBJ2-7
CASRIYSGYEQYF
TGCGCCAGCAGAATTTATAGCGGCTACGAGCAGTACTTC